This T cell receptor beta chain is from a study of immune evolution from preneoplasia to lung adenocarcinoma. The CDR3 contains 17 residues. V dropped 1 base and J dropped 3 bases, with 15 bases sitting between them. Germline values: CDR1 SEHNR, CDR2 FQNEAQ (reference sequence). Libraries were prepared by immunoSEQ multiplex PCR; TCRdb keeps only in-frame clonotypes and omits some of them. The sample includes 27,000 or so clones, approximately 69% of them seen just once. Histologic diagnosis was independently verified by two lung pathologists. The sequence was obtained from a person in their 60s with invasive lung adenocarcinoma. Some clones in this sample may be carry-over from other donors' samples. This chain links TRBV7-9 with TRBJ2-2; a possible D gene is TRBD2 (6 bases). The specimen sequenced was FFPE invasive lung adenocarcinoma tissue. Here the CDR3 DNA reads TGTGCCAGCAGCTTAGGTGGCGGGAAGGAGGACACCGGGGAGCTGTTTTTT. This gives the protein CASSLGGGKEDTGELFF.